This T cell receptor beta chain was captured in a study of cytomegalovirus exposure and HLA in healthy donors. The sample holds one count of this clone. Its specificity is not known. Looked up from germline, CDR1 is MNHNS and CDR2 is SASEGT. The CDR3 has 14 residues. Trimming removed 4 bases at V and 4 bases at J, with 10 bases between. Use of 60 Vbeta and 13 Jbeta primers characterized the PCR. The assay was immunoSEQ multiplex PCR, and TCRdb's table has in-frame clones only and misses some. The sample consists of around 160,000 clones, about three quarters of them appearing once. Study-wide points: Later analysis showed most CMV-associated TCR beta chains appearing HLA-restricted. Follow-up analysis found HLA locus-dependent TCR association rates, highest for DRB1 and lowest for HLA-C.

The clonotype comes from a man aged 18 to 35 in good health and CMV-seropositive. The source material was PBMCs. The chain carries TRBV6-1 and TRBJ2-2, with D tentatively TRBD2 (5 bases). CDR3 in amino acids: CASSGNGVTGELFF. DNA for the CDR3: TGTGCCAGCAGTGGAAACGGGGTCACCGGGGAGCTGTTTTTT.